The present T cell receptor (beta chain) was sequenced within a study of cytomegalovirus exposure and HLA in healthy donors. The wider study: Among around 180 million T cells, an earlier analysis found roughly 100 million unique TCR beta sequences. Study-wide findings and caveats: Across HLA loci, a later analysis found differing TCR association rates, with DRB1 most and HLA-C fewest. Another analysis was done later, and it associated around 15,000 TCR beta sequences with HLA alleles at 0.05 false discovery rate.

This PCR relied on a set of 60 Vbeta primers and 13 Jbeta primers. Assay: immunoSEQ multiplex PCR; the TCRdb copy retains only in-frame clones and omits some. Among about 93,000 clones listed, about 80% were seen once. As concerns this clone: Its antigen remains unknown. Other DNA sequences in the sample encode the same CDR3.

Trimming removed 0 bases at V and 3 bases at J, with 3 bases between. CDR1 GTSNPN and CDR2 SVGIG come from the germline V gene (reference sequence). The CDR3 is 11 amino acids. The clonotype originates from a man aged 25-40 years in good health and CMV-seronegative. The chain carries TRBV30 and TRBJ2-7; D remains unclear. The source material was PBMCs. The CDR3 here is CAWSVLYEQYF. The DNA for the CDR3 is TGTGCCTGGAGTGTACTCTACGAGCAGTACTTC.